One and the same sample provided the 24 T cell receptor beta chains below, sequenced in a study of T cell responses to AZD1222 COVID-19 vaccine. Profiling relied on immunoSEQ multiplex PCR, and the TCRdb table lists in-frame clones only, not all of them. The repertoire holds 150,000 or so clones, with roughly 90% as singletons. This specimen consisted of peripheral blood, obtained 28 days after the second AZD1222 dose. The source of these receptors is an adult who received the AZD1222 COVID-19 vaccine.

The CDR3 DNA follows: TGTGCCAGTAGGATCCTAGCGGGAGTAAGGGGTAAAGGTGAGCAGTTCTTC. Protein sequence: CASRILAGVRGKGEQFF. This chain links TRBV19 with TRBJ2-1; TRBD2 agrees at 10 bases. Germline V gives CDR1 LNHDA, CDR2 SQIVND (reference sequence). V was pared by 6 bases and J by 9 bases, with 17 bases of the junction left unmatched. This CDR3 is built from 17 residues.

The chain joins TRBV24-1 to TRBJ1-2; possibly TRBD1 for D (6 bases). Trimming shortened V by 2 bases and J by 6 bases, and 9 bases separated the two germline ends. Germline assignment: CDR1 KGHDR and CDR2 SFDVKD. The CDR3 runs 13 residues. CDR3 bases: TGTGCCACCAGTGATTGGGCAGGGGATGGCTACACCTTC. Amino acids: CATSDWAGDGYTF.

The chain is built from TRBV6-5 and TRBJ2-2; D unresolved. The germline CDR1 and CDR2 sequences are MNHEY and SVGAGI. This CDR3 region has 15 residues. V was pared by 2 bases and J by 3 bases, with 10 bases between. This chain's CDR3 is CASSYAAGDTGELFF. The CDR3 DNA sequence: TGTGCCAGCAGTTACGCCGCAGGCGACACCGGGGAGCTGTTTTTT.

The chain employs TRBV20-1 and TRBJ2-7; D remains ambiguous. V was trimmed by 2 bases and J by 10 bases, leaving 12 bases between them. This CDR3 is 11 amino acids long. CDR1 is DFQATT and CDR2 is SNEGSKA in the germline V gene (reference sequence). The CDR3 loop is CSARTHELQYF. The CDR3 DNA sequence: TGCAGTGCTAGAACCCACGAGCTCCAGTACTTC.

The chain combines TRBV10-3 with TRBJ1-5; D not certain. The germline V and J ends were trimmed by 2 bases and 4 bases, with 9 bases remaining between them. The CDR3 covers 14 residues. Germline loops: CDR1 ENHRY, CDR2 SYGVKD. The CDR3 DNA sequence: TGTGCCATCAGTGAGCGGGAGGGAAATCAGCCCCAGCATTTT. Residues: CAISEREGNQPQHF.

A single count supports this clone. This sequence joins TRBV11-1 and TRBJ2-2; D is ambiguous. CDR3 length: 14 amino acids. The germline V gene encodes CDR1 SGHAT and CDR2 FQDESV (reference sequence). V was clipped by 0 bases and J by 6 bases, with 8 bases between them. CDR3 sequence (DNA): TGTGCCAGCAGCTTAGCTCTGAGATCCGGGGAGCTGTTTTTT. This sequence encodes CASSLALRSGELFF.

Here the CDR3 reads CASSFPDRGYSEQFF. The CDR3 bases are TGTGCCAGCAGCTTCCCGGACAGGGGATATAGTGAGCAGTTCTTC. The V and J genes are TRBV5-6 and TRBJ2-1, with 9 bases fitting TRBD1. Germline V gene data show CDR1 as SGHDT and CDR2 as YYEEEE. With 2 bases clipped from V and 9 bases from J, the junction kept 9 bases outside the gene matches. This CDR3 is 15 amino acids long. Full variable domain (outside the CDR3, taken from reference TRBV5-6 and TRBJ2-1): DAGVTQSPTHLIKTRGQQVTLRCSPKSGHDTVSWYQQALGQGPQFIFQYYEEEERQRGNFPDRFSGHQFPNYSSELNVNALLLGDSALYLCASSFPDRGYSEQFFGPGTRLTVL.

This rearrangement joins TRBV5-5 to TRBJ1-2; D remains ambiguous. The CDR3 is made up of 15 amino acids. The germline gives CDR1 SGHKS, CDR2 YYEKEE (reference sequence). Deletions cut 4 bases from V and 4 bases from J, with 17 bases between. CDR3 loop: CASSQVAGSPYGYTF. The CDR3 coding sequence is TGTGCCAGCAGCCAAGTCGCCGGGTCCCCCTATGGCTACACCTTC. The variable domain in full, with the rest retrieved from reference TRBV5-5 and TRBJ1-2, is DAGVTQSPTHLIKTRGQQVTLRCSPISGHKSVSWYQQVLGQGPQFIFQYYEKEERGRGNFPDRFSARQFPNYSSELNVNALLLGDSALYLCASSQVAGSPYGYTFGSGTRLTVV.

The chain has TRBV4-2 and TRBJ1-1; no definite D call. Germline V gene lookup returns CDR1 LGHNA and CDR2 YNFKEQ. Trimming removed 1 base at V and 4 bases at J, with 19 bases between. The CDR3 totals 17 residues. Here the CDR3 DNA reads TGTGCCAGCAGCCAAGGAACAGCCACCCCCTTTAGCACTGAAGCTTTCTTT. This sequence encodes CASSQGTATPFSTEAFF.

The CDR3 here is CASSAQGGNQPQHF. CDR3 in DNA: TGTGCCAGCAGCGCACAGGGGGGGAATCAGCCCCAGCATTTT. V and J are TRBV7-2 and TRBJ1-5; 8 positions match TRBD1. This CDR3 is built from 14 residues. Germline V gene data show CDR1 as SGHTA and CDR2 as FQGNSA. The ends lost 5 bases at V and 4 bases at J; junction bases unmatched: 4.

In nucleotides, the CDR3 is TGTGCCAGCAGTTTAAAGGTTGGCACAAACTATGGCTACACCTTC. Its translation: CASSLKVGTNYGYTF. The V and J genes are TRBV28 and TRBJ1-2; no reliable D call. The germline V and J ends were trimmed by 2 bases and 2 bases, with 12 bases remaining between them. Germline-derived CDR1 and CDR2 are MDHEN and SYDVKM. The CDR3 sequence is 15 residues long.

V is TRBV5-6 and J is TRBJ1-3; no reliable D call. Between the trimmed V and J ends, which lost 0 bases and 0 bases, there was a span of 13 bases. CDR1 and CDR2 from the germline V gene are SGHDT and YYEEEE. This CDR3 is 17 amino acids long. The CDR3 coding sequence is TGTGCCAGCAGCTTGGGGCCATCTACACTCTCTGGAAACACCATATATTTT. Protein: CASSLGPSTLSGNTIYF.

The chain links TRBV28 to TRBJ2-3, with no clear D. The germline V gene has CDR1 MDHEN and CDR2 SYDVKM. The V gene lost 6 bases and the J gene lost 2 bases, with 6 bases spanning the gap. There are 12 residues in the CDR3. CDR3 in DNA: TGTGCCAGCAGCTCCTTCACAGATACGCAGTATTTT. Translation: CASSSFTDTQYF.

The V call is TRBV14, the J call TRBJ2-7, with D perhaps matching TRBD1 (5 bases). This CDR3 has 15 amino acids. The germline V gene has CDR1 SGHDN and CDR2 FVKESK. V lost 1 base, J lost 4 bases, and 14 bases lay in between. Here the CDR3 reads CASSQGAGPLYEQYF. Here the CDR3 DNA reads TGTGCCAGCAGCCAAGGGGCAGGGCCTCTTTACGAGCAGTACTTC. Full variable domain (rest looked up from reference TRBV14 and TRBJ2-7): EAGVTQFPSHSVIEKGQTVTLRCDPISGHDNLYWYRRVMGKEIKFLLHFVKESKQDESGMPNNRFLAERTGGTYSTLKVQPAELEDSGVYFCASSQGAGPLYEQYFGPGTRLTVT.

This chain links TRBV11-2 with TRBJ2-1; D unclear. The CDR3 consists of 17 residues. V lost 1 base to trimming and J lost 1 base, with 14 bases between them. The germline gives CDR1 SGHAT, CDR2 FQNNGV. The CDR3 nucleotides read TGTGCCAGCAGCTTAGTCGGTGCTTGGGGATCCTACAATGAGCAGTTCTTC. Protein: CASSLVGAWGSYNEQFF. Combining the CDR3 with reference TRBV11-2 and TRBJ2-1 gives the whole variable domain EAGVAQSPRYKIIEKRQSVAFWCNPISGHATLYWYQQILGQGPKLLIQFQNNGVVDDSQLPKDRFSAERLKGVDSTLKIQPAKLEDSAVYLCASSLVGAWGSYNEQFFGPGTRLTVL.

The chain joins TRBV7-9 to TRBJ1-2, with 7 bases fitting TRBD1. Germline-derived CDR1 and CDR2 are SEHNR and FQNEAQ (reference sequence). The CDR3 runs 14 residues. V gave up 1 base and J gave up 8 bases; unmatched junction bases: 7. CDR3 bases: TGTGCCAGCAGCTTAGTATGGCAGGGGGGAGGCTACACCTTC. Translating it yields CASSLVWQGGGYTF.

V gene TRBV19 combines with J gene TRBJ1-1, with D maybe TRBD1 (5 bases). The CDR3 spans 13 residues. Germline V gene data show CDR1 as LNHDA and CDR2 as SQIVND (reference sequence). V gave up 9 bases and J gave up 0 bases, with 11 bases separating them. The CDR3 reads CASREGLNTEAFF. CDR3 sequence (DNA): TGTGCCAGCCGAGAGGGGTTGAACACTGAAGCTTTCTTT.

The chain has TRBV9 and TRBJ1-3; 11 bases line up with TRBD1. The CDR3 length is 16 residues. Losses at the gene ends were 0 bases for V and 2 bases for J; bases not matched to a gene: 1. Germline CDR1 SGDLS, CDR2 YYNGEE. The chain's CDR3 is CASSVGTGGPGNTIYF. CDR3 nucleotides: TGTGCCAGCAGCGTAGGGACAGGGGGCCCTGGAAACACCATATATTTT. The whole variable domain, filled in from reference TRBV9 and TRBJ1-3, reads DSGVTQTPKHLITATGQRVTLRCSPRSGDLSVYWYQQSLDQGLQFLIQYYNGEERAKGNILERFSAQQFPDLHSELNLSSLELGDSALYFCASSVGTGGPGNTIYFGEGSWLTVV.

This clone was counted a single time. This chain connects TRBV10-3 to TRBJ2-1; a weak D match, TRBD1 (6 bases). CDR3 length equals 13 residues. Trimming removed 4 bases from V and 7 bases from J, with 11 bases in between. Germline CDR1 reads ENHRY; CDR2 reads SYGVKD. This CDR3 is CAISVNDRNEQFF. Here the CDR3 DNA reads TGTGCCATCAGTGTAAACGACAGGAATGAGCAGTTCTTC.

This sequence joins TRBV20-1 and TRBJ2-1; D is undetermined. This CDR3 spans 10 amino acids. Per germline, CDR1 DFQATT and CDR2 SNEGSKA (reference sequence). Trimming shortened V by 7 bases and J by 4 bases, and 5 bases separated the two germline ends. The CDR3 DNA is TGCAGTGTACCGTACAATGAGCAGTTCTTC. As protein: CSVPYNEQFF.

This chain joins TRBV3-1 (or the pseudogene TRBV3-2) and TRBJ2-7, with a tentative D call TRBD2 (6 bases). CDR3 length equals 16 residues. The germline CDR1 and CDR2 sequences are LGHDT and YNNKEL (reference sequence). V was shortened by 3 bases and J by 2 bases, with 17 bases between the two germline ends. CDR3 DNA sequence: TGTGCCAGCAGCCAGAGGAGGTCGGGACTGACCTACGAGCAGTACTTC. Translating it yields CASSQRRSGLTYEQYF.

The chain uses TRBV4-1 and TRBJ2-2; D perhaps matches TRBD2 (6 bases). The CDR3 totals 16 residues. Trimming took 4 bases from V and 8 from J, leaving 20 bases between them. CDR1 is MGHRA, CDR2 YSYEKL, per germline. CDR3 protein: CASSLIEQGGPGELFF. The CDR3 DNA is TGCGCCAGCAGCCTCATCGAGCAGGGAGGCCCTGGGGAGCTGTTTTTT.

The CDR3 bases are TGTGCCAGCAGCTTAGGTACAGGGACTAACACCATATATTTT. It codes for CASSLGTGTNTIYF. The chain recombines TRBV7-8 with TRBJ1-3; a weak D match, TRBD1 (6 bases). Germline CDR1 reads SGHVS; CDR2 reads FQNEAQ. V dropped 1 base and J dropped 7 bases, with 11 bases sitting between them. The CDR3 totals 14 residues.

This sequence joins TRBV18 and TRBJ2-1, with 14 nucleotides matching TRBD2. The germline gives CDR1 KGHSH, CDR2 LQKENI. The CDR3 length is 17 residues. V shed 4 bases and J 7 bases; nucleotides not matched to a gene: 9. CDR3 bases: TGTGCCAGCTCACTCGCCGCGGGACTAGCGGGAGTTAATGAGCAGTTCTTC. The encoded protein is CASSLAAGLAGVNEQFF. Looking up the rest from reference TRBV18 and TRBJ2-1 gives the full variable domain: NAGVMQNPRHLVRRRGQEARLRCSPMKGHSHVYWYRQLPEEGLKFMVYLQKENIIDESGMPKERFSAEFPKEGPSILRIQQVVRGDSAAYFCASSLAAGLAGVNEQFFGPGTRLTVL.